The entry below gives a single TCR beta chain sequence along with its context. The antigen remains undetermined. This sample is drawn from a study of shared clonotypes between healthy human individuals. Study context: Three plates were used per donor for CD4 naive, three for CD4 memory, two for CD8 naive and one for CD8 memory. Study-wide findings and caveats: A small donor pool kept down the genetic and exposure-history diversity that was represented.

Adult donors, all healthy and HIV-negative, had no recent acute infections or vaccinations. Genomic DNA of every subset was divided equally among multiple immunoSEQ plates. Sequencing used immunoSEQ multiplex PCR; TCRdb keeps in-frame clones, though not all of them. The sample records 2 million to 2.5 million clones, approximately 96% being singletons. The CDR3 spans 15 residues. V shed 0 bases and J shed 4 bases, with 13 bases lying between them. CDR1 is MNHEY and CDR2 is SMNVEV in the germline V gene (reference sequence). The sample consisted of naive CD4+ T cells sorted from blood. Subset in this sample: CD45RA+ positively selected. V usage is TRBV27 and J usage is TRBJ2-7; D gene uncertain. The receptor was derived from a man aged 18 to 29 in good health. The CDR3 bases are TGTGCCAGCAGTTTATCGGTAGGGTCAAGGTACGAGCAGTACTTC. This encodes CASSLSVGSRYEQYF.